This TCR beta chain was recorded in a study of glioma-infiltrating T cells after dendritic cell vaccination. In the study overall: Patients received three intradermal dendritic cell vaccine injections at biweekly intervals.

This sample's time point: after dendritic cell vaccination, including at tumor progression/relapse. Blood PBMC samples: pre-vaccination, two weeks post third vaccination, and at tumor progression. Sequenced by immunoSEQ multiplex PCR; TCRdb stores in-frame clones only, minus some. The sample yields approximately 50,000 clones, 75% to 90% seen once. This CDR3 is built from 13 residues. Germline CDR1 and CDR2: GTSNPN and SVGIG (reference sequence). V was cut by 3 bases and J by 2 bases, with 11 bases left in between. The TCR was taken from a human donor with glioblastoma. This chain connects TRBV30 to TRBJ2-7; D is unresolved. The sequenced sample was blood, obtained after dendritic cell vaccination. Written as DNA, the CDR3 is TGTGCCTGGAGGACTGAGGCCCCCTACGAGCAGTACTTC. As protein: CAWRTEAPYEQYF.